The T cell receptor beta chain under discussion was sequenced for a study of cytomegalovirus exposure and HLA in healthy donors. The PCR contained 60 Vbeta and 13 Jbeta primers. Libraries were prepared by immunoSEQ multiplex PCR; TCRdb keeps only in-frame clonotypes and omits some of them. The table shows fewer than 250,000 clones, with 70% to 90% occurring only once. Study findings and constraints: The authors listed 150 to 200 TCR beta chains as cytomegalovirus-associated. Later analysis found that TCR beta chains associated with HLA were more clonally expanded than other, equally common chains. What was likely a sequencing artifact was a cluster of highly shared sequence variants.

Trimming pared 3 bases from V and 7 bases from J, leaving 13 bases between. The CDR3 spans 15 residues. Germline lookup yields CDR1 SGHVS and CDR2 FQNEAQ. On this clone itself: What it binds is not known.

The gene calls are TRBV7-8 and TRBJ1-6; no firm D call. The clonotype comes from a man aged 25 to 40 in good health and CMV-seronegative. Material: PBMCs. CDR3 DNA sequence: TGTGCCAGCAGCTTCCCGCGGGAGTGGAATTCACCCCTCCACTTT. It is translated as CASSFPREWNSPLHF.